This T cell receptor beta chain was obtained from a study of blood T cells in healthy people across ages. Study findings and constraints: Naive and antigen-experienced cells could not be conclusively compared, given unsorted PBMCs.

To note about this clonotype: The antigen is undetermined.

With 3 bases clipped from V and 11 bases from J, the junction kept 6 bases outside the gene matches. In germline, CDR1 is GTSNPN, CDR2 SVGIG (reference sequence). This CDR3 is built from 12 residues. The use of a sample-barcoded 5' primer and a J-beta primer mix characterized a second PCR of roughly 7 to 11 cycles. Researchers report that a template-switch adaptor with 12 random nucleotides tagged each cDNA molecule. Via MiXCR, TCRdb re-called the 5' RACE reads, giving one row per CDR3 protein. The data show roughly 680,000 distinct CDR3 sequences, about half seen once. The material sequenced was blood. The chain has TRBV30 and TRBJ2-1, with 8 bases aligning to TRBD1. The clonotype originates from a woman aged 55 to 70 in good health. CDR3 coding DNA: TGTGCCTGGAGCGACGACAGGGGAAAGCAGTTCTTC. This sequence encodes CAWSDDRGKQFF.